This record covers a single T cell receptor (beta chain). Its antigen is still unknown. The data derive from a study of cytomegalovirus exposure and HLA in healthy donors. PCR involved 60 Vbeta and 13 Jbeta primers. Profiling relied on immunoSEQ multiplex PCR, and the TCRdb table lists in-frame clones only, not all of them. The sample lists approximately 200,000 clones, 79% occurring once. In germline, CDR1 is MNHNS, CDR2 SASEGT. The J segment lost 4 bases and the V segment lost 2 bases, leaving 8 bases of the junction unmatched. This CDR3 is 15 amino acids long. Notes on the study in general: Analysis performed later found 16,951 TCR beta sequences associated with HLA alleles at 0.05 false discovery rate. Previously analyzed data showed that most TCR beta V segments were productive at a frequency of about 90% or about 30%. Altogether, some 170 TCR beta chains were recorded as cytomegalovirus-associated.

The specimen was PBMCs. This chain joins TRBV6-1 and TRBJ2-7; 7 nucleotides match TRBD1. The receptor was isolated from a girl aged 10-17 years in good health and CMV-seropositive. This CDR3 is CASSELVGQIYEQYF. The CDR3 region has the DNA TGTGCCAGCAGTGAACTGGTGGGACAGATATACGAGCAGTACTTC.